The 30 T cell receptor beta chains presented below share a single source sample, sequenced in a study of blood T cell repertoires in COVID-19 (dated by TCRdb to about 2020). The library was generated by the immunoSEQ multiplex PCR assay. Drawn from immuneACCESS, this table holds only the in-frame rearrangements with V and J called that TCRdb kept. Clones are partly lost; checked studies trace under half to an unresolved V gene and leave the rest unexplained. The sample profile shows about 200,000 clones; 70% to 85% of them were found once. The top ten hold approximately 6.9% of the sample. The sample comprised peripheral blood. These receptors were collected from a human donor with acute or convalescent COVID-19. The donor label of this sample is uncertain.

This clone was seen more than once but under ten times. Other nucleotide sequences from this sample produce the same CDR3. This chain links TRBV5-1 with TRBJ2-1; D possibly corresponds to TRBD2 (5 bases). This CDR3 has 15 amino acids. CDR1 is SGHRS, CDR2 YFSETQ, per germline. The V and J ends lost 1 base and 4 bases respectively, with 12 bases between them. This CDR3 is CASSLRLAGYNEQFF. DNA for the CDR3: TGCGCCAGCAGCTTGAGGCTAGCTGGGTACAATGAGCAGTTCTTC.

This chain links TRBV18 with TRBJ1-2; 7 bases agree with TRBD1. The CDR3 runs to 14 residues. V lost 3 bases and J lost 3; bases outside the gene matches: 4. CDR1 and CDR2 from the germline V gene are KGHSH and LQKENI. The CDR3 nucleotides read TGTGCCAGCTCACCCACAGGACAGGACTATGGCTACACCTTC. This codes for CASSPTGQDYGYTF. Supplemented by reference TRBV18 and TRBJ1-2, the full variable domain reads NAGVMQNPRHLVRRRGQEARLRCSPMKGHSHVYWYRQLPEEGLKFMVYLQKENIIDESGMPKERFSAEFPKEGPSILRIQQVVRGDSAAYFCASSPTGQDYGYTFGSGTRLTVV.

This chain uses TRBV5-1 with TRBJ2-5; TRBD2 matches at 7 bases. CDR3 length equals 14 residues. V lost 4 bases and J lost 5; bases outside the gene matches: 8. Germline V lookup: CDR1 SGHRS, CDR2 YFSETQ. Here the CDR3 DNA reads TGCGCCAGCAGCGGGGAGACTAGCAGGGAGACCCAGTACTTC. Translation gives CASSGETSRETQYF.

Only one count was recorded for this clone. Within the sample, other DNA sequences also encode this same CDR3. This chain uses TRBV11-3 with TRBJ2-1; D perhaps matches TRBD2 (6 bases). This CDR3 has 12 residues. V lost 3 bases, J lost 10 bases, and 10 bases lay in between. Germline lookup yields CDR1 SGHNT and CDR2 YENEEA. The CDR3 DNA reads as TGTGCCAGCAGCTTGGACGCGGGAGAGCAGTTCTTC. Protein sequence: CASSLDAGEQFF.

V usage is TRBV10-3 and J usage is TRBJ2-4; D call uncertain. CDR1 is ENHRY and CDR2 is SYGVKD in the germline V gene. V lost 0 bases to trimming and J lost 12 bases, with 9 bases between them. The CDR3 contains 12 residues. The CDR3 loop reads CAISESLVDQYF. Written as DNA, the CDR3 is TGTGCCATCAGTGAGTCCCTCGTAGATCAGTACTTC.

V and J are TRBV6-5 and TRBJ2-7; maybe TRBD1 (6 bases). Per the germline V gene, CDR1 is MNHEY and CDR2 is SVGAGI. The CDR3 contains 13 residues. The V end was cut by 6 bases, the J end by 2 bases, with 11 bases between. The CDR3 region is CASSHRAAYEQYF. Here the CDR3 DNA reads TGTGCCAGCAGCCACAGGGCGGCCTACGAGCAGTACTTC.

For this clone: The identical CDR3 is also encoded by other nucleotide sequences in the sample. The chain has TRBV25-1 and TRBJ1-1; 8 bases agree with TRBD1. The CDR3 is 16 amino acids. CDR1 is MGHDK, CDR2 SYGVNS, per germline. After removal of 5 bases from V and 0 bases from J, the junction contained 8 bases not matched to a gene. CDR3 residues: CASSPTGTGLNTEAFF. For the CDR3, the DNA is TGTGCCAGCAGTCCTACCGGGACAGGCCTGAACACTGAAGCTTTCTTT. The full variable domain, rest sourced from reference TRBV25-1 and TRBJ1-1, is EADIYQTPRYLVIGTGKKITLECSQTMGHDKMYWYQQDPGMELHLIHYSYGVNSTEKGDLSSESTVSRIRTEHFPLTLESARPSHTSQYLCASSPTGTGLNTEAFFGQGTRLTVV.

The chain links TRBV2 to TRBJ2-2, with TRBD1 matching over 7 bases. The germline CDR1 and CDR2 sequences are SNHLY and FYNNEI. The CDR3 extends over 14 amino acids. The V segment lost 6 bases and the J segment 3 bases; nucleotides outside the gene matches: 4. The CDR3 reads CASRGDSYTGELFF. For the CDR3, the DNA is TGTGCCAGCAGAGGGGACAGTTACACCGGGGAGCTGTTTTTT.

The chain couples TRBV20-1 to TRBJ1-5; D is possibly TRBD1 (5 bases). The germline V gene encodes CDR1 DFQATT and CDR2 SNEGSKA (reference sequence). The CDR3 is 14 residues long. Trimming removed 3 bases from V and 0 bases from J, with 9 bases in between. The CDR3, as DNA: TGCAGTGCTAGTATAAGGGGTAGCAATCAGCCCCAGCATTTT. Protein product: CSASIRGSNQPQHF.

The rearrangement links TRBV5-4 to TRBJ2-7, with TRBD2 as a possible D gene (6 bases). The ends were cut back, 4 bases at V and 4 bases at J, with 18 bases in the middle. This CDR3 region has 15 residues. Germline-derived CDR1 and CDR2 are SGHNT and YYREEE (reference sequence). The CDR3 sequence: CASSPREAGGYEQYF. The CDR3 DNA sequence: TGTGCCAGCAGCCCCAGGGAGGCCGGTGGGTACGAGCAGTACTTC.

The rearrangement uses TRBV27 and TRBJ1-1; D is perhaps TRBD1 (5 bases). CDR3 size: 15 residues. V was shortened by 0 bases and J by 0 bases, with 8 bases between the two germline ends. Germline V lookup: CDR1 MNHEY, CDR2 SMNVEV (reference sequence). This CDR3 is CASSLSPGLNTEAFF. The DNA of the CDR3 is TGTGCCAGCAGTTTATCGCCAGGGTTGAACACTGAAGCTTTCTTT.

CDR3 sequence: CASTSGGGPQHF. CDR3 in DNA: TGTGCCAGCACCTCAGGTGGGGGCCCCCAGCATTTT. The chain carries TRBV2 and TRBJ1-5, with D possibly TRBD1 on 6 matching bases. Germline-derived CDR1 and CDR2 are SNHLY and FYNNEI. The CDR3 is 12 amino acids. Between the trimmed V and J ends, which lost 7 bases and 10 bases, there was a span of 14 bases.

V usage is TRBV7-3 and J usage is TRBJ2-1; 8 nucleotides align to TRBD2. This CDR3 comprises 15 residues. The trim removed 4 bases at V and 2 bases at J, leaving 4 bases unmatched. Per germline, CDR1 SGHTA and CDR2 FQGTGA. The CDR3 nucleotides read TGTGCCAGCAGCTCTGGGCGGGAGGCCTACAATGAGCAGTTCTTC. This sequence encodes CASSSGREAYNEQFF. Based on the CDR3 plus reference TRBV7-3 and TRBJ2-1, the full variable domain is GAGVSQTPSNKVTEKGKYVELRCDPISGHTALYWYRQSLGQGPEFLIYFQGTGAADDSGLPNDRFFAVRPEGSVSTLKIQRTERGDSAVYLCASSSGREAYNEQFFGPGTRLTVL.

This chain uses TRBV27 with TRBJ2-7; 7 bases are shared with TRBD1. In germline, CDR1 is MNHEY, CDR2 SMNVEV (reference sequence). The CDR3 totals 13 residues. V dropped 5 bases and J dropped 2; count of bases not matched to a gene: 3. This CDR3 reads CASSEGATYEQYF. CDR3 coding DNA: TGTGCCAGCAGTGAGGGGGCCACCTACGAGCAGTACTTC.

The rearrangement uses TRBV11-1 and TRBJ2-7; TRBD1 might be the D (5 bases). Germline CDR1 is SGHAT and CDR2 is FQDESV (reference sequence). Trimming pared 5 bases from V and 6 bases from J, leaving 23 bases between. CDR3 length: 16 residues. For the CDR3, the DNA is TGTGCCAGCAGCCTCAACGCAGTGATAGGGGTAGCCGAGCAGTACTTC. This gives the protein CASSLNAVIGVAEQYF.

The rearrangement links TRBV25-1 to TRBJ2-7; D possibly corresponds to TRBD2 (7 bases). The CDR3 is 16 residues long. The germline V gene encodes CDR1 MGHDK and CDR2 SYGVNS. Trimming shortened V by 1 base and J by 7 bases, and 20 bases separated the two germline ends. The CDR3 DNA reads TGTGCCAGCAGTGAATCGGGGGGCGGGAGTTTAGATGAGCAGTACTTC. Translating gives CASSESGGGSLDEQYF.

The rearrangement joins TRBV9 to TRBJ2-7; maybe TRBD2 (5 bases). V lost 1 base, J lost 6 bases, and 11 bases lay in between. The length of the CDR3 is 13 residues. Germline lookup yields CDR1 SGDLS and CDR2 YYNGEE. CDR3 protein: CASSVRGSGEQYF. The CDR3 coding sequence is TGTGCCAGCAGCGTACGAGGGTCAGGCGAGCAGTACTTC.

This clone showed up just a few times. The gene calls are TRBV6-2 or TRBV6-3 and TRBJ2-7, with D possibly TRBD1 on 5 matching bases. CDR1 is MNHEY, CDR2 SVGEGT, per germline. The CDR3 runs 15 residues. V dropped 2 bases and J dropped 2 bases, with 13 bases sitting between them. The CDR3 sequence: CASSYRVGLTYEQYF. DNA for the CDR3: TGTGCCAGCAGTTACCGGGTGGGGCTTACCTACGAGCAGTACTTC.

The V gene is TRBV9, the J gene TRBJ1-2; D might be TRBD1 (6 bases). The CDR3 contains 15 residues. Germline CDR1 SGDLS, CDR2 YYNGEE. The V end lost 4 bases, the J end lost 1 base, and 14 bases lay between the germline ends. This chain's CDR3 is CASSPTGGFNYGYTF. The CDR3 nucleotides read TGTGCCAGCAGCCCTACGGGGGGCTTTAACTATGGCTACACCTTC. Using reference TRBV9 and TRBJ1-2 for the parts outside the CDR3, the full variable domain is DSGVTQTPKHLITATGQRVTLRCSPRSGDLSVYWYQQSLDQGLQFLIQYYNGEERAKGNILERFSAQQFPDLHSELNLSSLELGDSALYFCASSPTGGFNYGYTFGSGTRLTVV.

This chain links TRBV18 with TRBJ1-6; the D is unclear. CDR1 is KGHSH, CDR2 LQKENI, per germline. The length of the CDR3 is 14 residues. Trimming took off 3 bases at V and 10 bases at J, with 13 bases between the two ends. CDR3 DNA sequence: TGTGCCAGCTCACCCCAGGCAGATTACTCACCCCTCCACTTT. Its translation: CASSPQADYSPLHF. The full variable domain, in which reference TRBV18 and TRBJ1-6 provide the parts outside the CDR3, is NAGVMQNPRHLVRRRGQEARLRCSPMKGHSHVYWYRQLPEEGLKFMVYLQKENIIDESGMPKERFSAEFPKEGPSILRIQQVVRGDSAAYFCASSPQADYSPLHFGNGTRLTVT.

V and J are TRBV10-3 and TRBJ2-5, with 15 bases lining up with TRBD2. Per germline, CDR1 ENHRY and CDR2 SYGVKD. The J segment lost 1 base and the V segment lost 7 bases, leaving 7 bases of the junction unmatched. There are 17 residues in the CDR3. The DNA for the CDR3 is TGTGCCATCAAGGCTGGGACTAGCGGGAGGTTCCAAGAGACCCAGTACTTC. This encodes CAIKAGTSGRFQETQYF.

In its sample, this clone was seen once. The gene calls are TRBV10-1 and TRBJ1-1; D call uncertain. The CDR3 length is 13 residues. Deletions cut 0 bases from V and 5 bases from J, with 7 bases between. In germline, CDR1 is WNHNN, CDR2 SYGVQD (reference sequence). The DNA for the CDR3 is TGCGCCAGCAGTGAGTCGACCAGGACTGAAGCTTTCTTT. Amino acids: CASSESTRTEAFF.

CDR3 region: CATSDLGGNNEQFF. CDR3 coding DNA: TGTGCCACCAGTGATTTAGGAGGGAATAATGAGCAGTTCTTC. The rearrangement links TRBV24-1 to TRBJ2-1, with a weak D call TRBD2 (6 bases). Per the germline V gene, CDR1 is KGHDR and CDR2 is SFDVKD. CDR3 length equals 14 residues. V gave up 1 base and J gave up 7 bases, with 10 bases separating them.

The chain uses TRBV10-3 and TRBJ1-5; 7 nucleotides agree with TRBD1. Germline CDR1 is ENHRY and CDR2 is SYGVKD. The CDR3 is 12 residues long. The junction had 2 bases not matched to a gene; V was cut back by 10 bases and J by 2 bases. The CDR3 is CATQGRNQPQHF. The CDR3 nucleotides are TGTGCCACACAGGGGCGCAATCAGCCCCAGCATTTT.

V and J are TRBV6-5 and TRBJ2-7, with 8 bases that match TRBD2. Germline V gene sequence: CDR1 MNHEY, CDR2 SVGAGI. Trimming removed 9 bases from V and 3 bases from J; junction bases left unmatched: 10. The CDR3 has 14 amino acids. As DNA, the CDR3 is TGTGCCAGTACCAGACAGCGGGGGCACTACGAGCAGTACTTC. This translates into CASTRQRGHYEQYF.

The chain links TRBV6-5 to TRBJ2-2; 7 bases are a match to TRBD2. The CDR3 contains 15 residues. V gave up 8 bases and J gave up 0 bases; unmatched junction bases: 6. The germline CDR1 and CDR2 sequences are MNHEY and SVGAGI. The CDR3 DNA reads TGTGCCAGCGGGACGGGAGGCGCGAACACCGGGGAGCTGTTTTTT. This encodes CASGTGGANTGELFF.

The V gene is TRBV19, the J gene TRBJ1-5; no definite D call. The CDR3 totals 15 residues. Germline lookup yields CDR1 LNHDA and CDR2 SQIVND (reference sequence). V shed 3 bases and J shed 2 bases, with 11 bases lying between them. The chain's CDR3 is CASSMAVGGNQPQHF. The DNA of the CDR3 is TGTGCCAGTAGTATGGCGGTCGGTGGCAATCAGCCCCAGCATTTT.

This chain links TRBV10-3 with TRBJ1-3, with a weak D call TRBD1 (6 bases). Germline CDR1 is ENHRY and CDR2 is SYGVKD. There are 14 residues in the CDR3. V was clipped by 7 bases and J by 4 bases, with 14 bases between them. CDR3 DNA: TGTGCCATCATCCCACAGGGAGTAGGAAACACCATATATTTT. It specifies CAIIPQGVGNTIYF.

A single count supports this clone. The chain carries TRBV2 and TRBJ1-5; D unresolved. Trimming stripped 6 bases from V and 5 bases from J, with 8 bases between. CDR1 SNHLY and CDR2 FYNNEI come from the germline V gene. This CDR3 contains 12 residues. The CDR3 DNA is TGTGCCAGCAGCGTACAAGATCAGCCCCAGCATTTT. Its protein is CASSVQDQPQHF.

This clone was seen more than once but under ten times. V is TRBV4-2 and J is TRBJ1-2, with a weak D call TRBD1 (5 bases). Trimming pared 3 bases from V and 2 bases from J, leaving 10 bases between. From germline, CDR1 is LGHNA and CDR2 YNFKEQ. The CDR3 consists of 14 residues. CDR3 sequence (DNA): TGTGCCAGCAGCCAGGGCAGGGAAAACTATGGCTACACCTTC. Translating gives CASSQGRENYGYTF.